A single sample gave rise to the 13 T cell receptor beta chains below, sequenced in a study of blood T cell repertoires in COVID-19. Produced via immunoSEQ multiplex PCR; TCRdb's table is partial and in-frame only. The table has under 80,000 clones, approximately 80% seen once. The sample taken for sequencing was peripheral blood. These receptor sequences come from a human donor in a cohort sampled during active COVID-19.

This chain connects TRBV5-1 to TRBJ1-3; no definite D call. Trimming left V 0 bases short and J 0 bases short, with 13 bases between. Per germline, CDR1 SGHRS and CDR2 YFSETQ. This CDR3 contains 17 residues. For the CDR3, the DNA is TGCGCCAGCAGCTTGGGGACCGGAGGAAGCTCTGGAAACACCATATATTTT. This translates into CASSLGTGGSSGNTIYF. The variable domain in full, with the rest retrieved from reference TRBV5-1 and TRBJ1-3, is KAGVTQTPRYLIKTRGQQVTLSCSPISGHRSVSWYQQTPGQGLQFLFEYFSETQRNKGNFPGRFSGRQFSNSRSEMNVSTLELGDSALYLCASSLGTGGSSGNTIYFGEGSWLTVV.

This chain uses TRBV18 with TRBJ1-4; D is unresolved. Germline CDR1 is KGHSH and CDR2 is LQKENI. The V end lost 3 bases, the J end lost 3 bases, and 11 bases lay between the germline ends. The CDR3 length is 15 residues. In nucleotides, the CDR3 is TGTGCCAGCTCACCCCAACGGGGAGCTAATGAAAAACTGTTTTTT. Residues: CASSPQRGANEKLFF.

The V gene is TRBV18, the J gene TRBJ1-1; the D gene is possibly TRBD1 (6 bases). The CDR3 is 14 residues long. Germline V CDR1 and CDR2: KGHSH, LQKENI. Trimming stripped 3 bases from V and 3 bases from J, with 11 bases between. The CDR3: CASSPRGGDTEAFF. DNA of the CDR3: TGTGCCAGCTCACCCCGAGGGGGGGACACTGAAGCTTTCTTT.

This chain connects TRBV29-1 to TRBJ1-2, with D unresolved. The germline V gene encodes CDR1 SQVTM and CDR2 ANQGSEA. This CDR3 contains 12 residues. The V and J ends lost 0 bases and 7 bases respectively, with 9 bases between them. CDR3 residues: CSVEEGAGGYTF. The CDR3 bases are TGCAGCGTTGAAGAAGGAGCGGGTGGCTACACCTTC.

The chain uses TRBV5-4 and TRBJ2-5, with D perhaps TRBD1 (6 bases). Germline V gene lookup returns CDR1 SGHNT and CDR2 YYREEE (reference sequence). Trimming stripped 4 bases from V and 4 bases from J, with 14 bases between. The CDR3 is 14 residues long. The CDR3, as DNA: TGTGCCAGCAGCCTGTACAGGGTCCGAGAGACCCAGTACTTC. Its protein product is CASSLYRVRETQYF.

This clone was picked up a small number of times. V is TRBV30 and J is TRBJ2-5; D perhaps matches TRBD2 (6 bases). Trimming removed 0 bases from V and 5 bases from J, with 13 bases in between. The germline V gene encodes CDR1 GTSNPN and CDR2 SVGIG (reference sequence). The CDR3 length is 14 residues. The DNA for the CDR3 is TGTGCCTGGAGTGTTGGGGGGTTGCGCGAGACCCAGTACTTC. It codes for CAWSVGGLRETQYF.

In the case of this clone: It may be a read error: a sequence one base away is much more abundant. CDR3 sequence: CASSHSIWGVGPYNSPLHF. The CDR3 nucleotides read TGTGCCAGCAGCCATTCAATATGGGGAGTTGGCCCCTATAATTCACCCCTCCACTTT. The chain couples TRBV14 to TRBJ1-6; D is undetermined. The V end lost 3 bases, the J end lost 2 bases, and 20 bases lay between the germline ends. CDR3 length equals 19 residues. The V gene's germline CDR1 is SGHDN and CDR2 FVKESK.

The chain carries TRBV5-1 and TRBJ2-7; D not certain. This CDR3 is built from 15 residues. V was trimmed by 0 bases and J by 0 bases, leaving 10 bases between them. Germline values: CDR1 SGHRS, CDR2 YFSETQ. The DNA of the CDR3 is TGCGCCAGCAGCTTGGAACCGCGCCGCTCCTACGAGCAGTACTTC. Protein: CASSLEPRRSYEQYF.

This chain connects TRBV4-3 to TRBJ2-1, with D possibly TRBD1 on 5 matching bases. The V gene's germline CDR1 is LGHNA and CDR2 YSLEER. V gave up 6 bases and J gave up 4 bases, with 13 bases separating them. The CDR3 is made up of 14 amino acids. CDR3 coding DNA: TGCGCCAGCAGGGGGCAGGCCTCATACAATGAGCAGTTCTTC. Encoded protein: CASRGQASYNEQFF.

The CDR3 spells CASSPLWNTEAFF. The CDR3 DNA follows: TGTGCCAGCAGCCCACTGTGGAACACTGAAGCTTTCTTT. The J gene is TRBJ1-1, the V gene TRBV5-5; D is uncertain. The CDR3 has 13 amino acids. V shed 4 bases and J shed 1 base, with 8 bases lying between them. Germline CDR1 and CDR2: SGHKS and YYEKEE (reference sequence).

This chain connects TRBV7-2 to TRBJ1-5; D is ambiguous. Deletions cut 5 bases from V and 3 bases from J, with 8 bases between. The CDR3 totals 13 residues. Germline CDR1 SGHTA, CDR2 FQGNSA. The CDR3 region has the DNA TGTGCCAGCAGCCCTGACTCCAATCAGCCCCAGCATTTT. Translating gives CASSPDSNQPQHF.

This clone is a singleton in its sample. The chain combines TRBV4-1 with TRBJ1-4, with TRBD1 matching over 8 bases. The CDR3 extends over 15 amino acids. Losses at the gene ends were 0 bases for V and 8 bases for J; bases not matched to a gene: 5. Germline CDR1 is MGHRA and CDR2 is YSYEKL. DNA of the CDR3: TGCGCCAGCAGCCAAGATCGTAACAGGGGGGAAAAACTGTTTTTT. Translated, it gives CASSQDRNRGEKLFF.

The CDR3, as DNA: TGTGCCACCAGCAGGGCTCGGCAGGGGAACACTGAAGCTTTCTTT. Protein product: CATSRARQGNTEAFF. The rearrangement links TRBV15 to TRBJ1-1; TRBD1 is a possible D gene (5 bases). The CDR3 contains 15 residues. The germline CDR1 and CDR2 sequences are LNHNV and YYDKDF (reference sequence). The germline V and J ends were trimmed by 3 bases and 1 base, with 12 bases remaining between them. Supplemented by reference TRBV15 and TRBJ1-1, the full variable domain reads DAMVIQNPRYQVTQFGKPVTLSCSQTLNHNVMYWYQQKSSQAPKLLFHYYDKDFNNEADTPDNFQSRRPNTSFCFLDIRSPGLGDTAMYLCATSRARQGNTEAFFGQGTRLTVV.